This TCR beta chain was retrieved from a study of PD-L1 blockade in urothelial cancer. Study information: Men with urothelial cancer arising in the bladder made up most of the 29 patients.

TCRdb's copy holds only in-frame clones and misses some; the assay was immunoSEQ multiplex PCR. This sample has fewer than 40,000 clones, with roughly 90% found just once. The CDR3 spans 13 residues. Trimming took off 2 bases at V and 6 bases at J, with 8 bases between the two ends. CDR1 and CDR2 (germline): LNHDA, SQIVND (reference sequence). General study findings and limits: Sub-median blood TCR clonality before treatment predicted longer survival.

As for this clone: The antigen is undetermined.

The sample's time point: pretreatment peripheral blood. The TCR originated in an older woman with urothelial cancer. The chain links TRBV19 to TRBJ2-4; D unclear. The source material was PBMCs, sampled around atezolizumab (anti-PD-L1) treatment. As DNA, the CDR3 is TGTGCCAGTAGTATAACTCCAGGAAACATTCAGTACTTC. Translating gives CASSITPGNIQYF. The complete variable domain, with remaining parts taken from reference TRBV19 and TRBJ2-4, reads DGGITQSPKYLFRKEGQNVTLSCEQNLNHDAMYWYRQDPGQGLRLIYYSQIVNDFQKGDIAEGYSVSREKKESFPLTVTSAQKNPTAFYLCASSITPGNIQYFGAGTRLSVL.